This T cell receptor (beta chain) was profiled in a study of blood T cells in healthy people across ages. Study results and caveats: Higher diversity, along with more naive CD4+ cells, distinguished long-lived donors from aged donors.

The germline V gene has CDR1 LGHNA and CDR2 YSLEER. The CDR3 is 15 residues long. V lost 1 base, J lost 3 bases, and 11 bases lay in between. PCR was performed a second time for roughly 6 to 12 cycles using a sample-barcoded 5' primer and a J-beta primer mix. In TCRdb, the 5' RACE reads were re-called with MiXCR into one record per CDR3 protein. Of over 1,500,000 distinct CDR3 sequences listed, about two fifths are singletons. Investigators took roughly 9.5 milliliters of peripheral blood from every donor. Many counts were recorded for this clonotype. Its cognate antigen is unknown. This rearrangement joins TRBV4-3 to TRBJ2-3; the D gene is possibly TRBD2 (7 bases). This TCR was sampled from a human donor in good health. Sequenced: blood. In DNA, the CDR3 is TGCGCCAGCAGCCAAGGGGAGGGGACAACAGATACGCAGTATTTT. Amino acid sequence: CASSQGEGTTDTQYF.